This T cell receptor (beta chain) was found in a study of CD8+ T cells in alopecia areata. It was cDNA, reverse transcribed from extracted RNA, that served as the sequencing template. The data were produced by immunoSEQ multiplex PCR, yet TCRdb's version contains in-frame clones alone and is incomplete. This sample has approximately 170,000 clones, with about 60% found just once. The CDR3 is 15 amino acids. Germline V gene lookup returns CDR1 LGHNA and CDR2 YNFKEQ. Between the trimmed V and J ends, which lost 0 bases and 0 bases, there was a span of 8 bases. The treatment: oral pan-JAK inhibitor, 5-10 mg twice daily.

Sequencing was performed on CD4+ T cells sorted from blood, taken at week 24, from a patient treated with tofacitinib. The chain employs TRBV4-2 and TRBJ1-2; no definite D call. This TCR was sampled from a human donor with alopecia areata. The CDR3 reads CASSQEPRSNYGYTF. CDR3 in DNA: TGTGCCAGCAGCCAAGAGCCCAGATCTAACTATGGCTACACCTTC.